This TCR beta chain is drawn from a study of CD8 T cells in ankylosing spondylitis (dated by TCRdb to the late 2010s). With regard to the full study: To find TCR variants linked to disease, the study profiled T cell receptor beta repertoires in ankylosing spondylitis patients and healthy donors. Peripheral blood samples were taken, and synovial fluid was additionally collected from ankylosing spondylitis patients. The full study cohort was made up of approximately 27 ankylosing spondylitis patients and some 100 healthy donors. The study at large found these results: The disease-linked clones showed a CD8+ phenotype and occurred at relatively low frequencies in peripheral blood. Significant enrichment of the disease-linked clones was reported in matched synovial fluid samples from ankylosing spondylitis patients. Blood from ankylosing spondylitis patients appeared to be characterized by a TCR beta motif made up of several highly homologous amino acid variants. Some TCR beta motif variants had previously been reported in synovial fluid and blood of reactive arthritis patients, which suggested common disease-initiation mechanisms.

TCRdb names Illumina HiSeq 2500 as the instrument used. TCR beta libraries were prepared by quantitative 5'-RACE with molecular barcodes. The authors' pipeline ran thus. To identify disease-linked TCR variants, a new computational method was used, one built on a probabilistic model of VDJ rearrangement. In-frame beta chains were kept once TCRdb had trimmed the public reads at Q25 with fastp and called clones with MiXCR. Rows with a matching CDR3 protein are joined into one entry that keeps the most common DNA and genes. The V and J calls and clone size are TCRdb's, not the authors'. For this sample there are about 230,000 distinct CDR3 sequences; roughly 8.2% appear just once. The ten largest make up about 5% of the sample. The CDR3 runs 15 residues from the cysteine to the phenylalanine. The CDR3 DNA has 45 bases and is translated from base 1. V loses 2 bases, J loses 7 bases, and the germline ends lie 14 bases apart. In the germline V gene, CDR1 corresponds to MNHEY and CDR2 to SVGAGI.

This clonotype was seen at least ten times. Its recognized antigen is unknown. Per-base qualities were not stored, and no clone one base away is much larger. This clonotype was obtained from a female donor with ankylosing spondylitis or in good health (not recorded which). What was sequenced was blood, either unsorted or a sorted T cell fraction (not recorded which). The chain is assembled from TRBV6-5 and TRBJ2-2; TRBD1 is a weak D gene call, 7 bases matching. The CDR3 reads CASSYSQGGIGELFF. The nucleotides are TGTGCCAGCAGTTACAGTCAGGGGGGTATCGGGGAGCTGTTTTTT.